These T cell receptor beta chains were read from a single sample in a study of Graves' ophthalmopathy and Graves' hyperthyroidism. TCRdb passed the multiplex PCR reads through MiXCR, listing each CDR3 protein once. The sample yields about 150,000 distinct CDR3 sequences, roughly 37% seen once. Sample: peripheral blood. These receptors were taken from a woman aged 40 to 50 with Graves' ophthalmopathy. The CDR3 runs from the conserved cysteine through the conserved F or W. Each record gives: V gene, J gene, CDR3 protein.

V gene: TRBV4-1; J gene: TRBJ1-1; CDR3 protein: CASSRGSGGGNTEAFF
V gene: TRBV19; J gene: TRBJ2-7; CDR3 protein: CASSGGGRASEQYF
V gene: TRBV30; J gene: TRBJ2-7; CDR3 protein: CAWAGTGLTYEQYF
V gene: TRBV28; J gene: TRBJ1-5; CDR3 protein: CASRQPGHYSNQPQHF
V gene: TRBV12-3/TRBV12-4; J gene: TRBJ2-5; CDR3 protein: CASTQWGGETQYF
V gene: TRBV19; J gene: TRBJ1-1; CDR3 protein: CASSSSQGLMNTEAFF
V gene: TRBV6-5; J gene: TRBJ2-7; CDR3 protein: CASSYADRGQEQYF
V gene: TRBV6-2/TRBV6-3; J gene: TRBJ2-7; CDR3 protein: CASTSGTRNYEQYF
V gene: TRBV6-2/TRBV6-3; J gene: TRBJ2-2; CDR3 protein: CASVNAGTGELFF
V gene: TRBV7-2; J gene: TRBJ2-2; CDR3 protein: CASSPQGQGVGELFF
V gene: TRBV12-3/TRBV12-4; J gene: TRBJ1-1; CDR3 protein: CASSTRPGTEAFF
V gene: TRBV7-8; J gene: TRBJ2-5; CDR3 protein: CASSSRREGPLHF
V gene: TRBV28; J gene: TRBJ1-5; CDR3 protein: CASSSGGKRGYSNQPQHF
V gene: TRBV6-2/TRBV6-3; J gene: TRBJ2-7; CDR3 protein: CASSYVLAGGHRGEQYF
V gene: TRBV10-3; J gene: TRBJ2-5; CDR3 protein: CAARTQETQYF
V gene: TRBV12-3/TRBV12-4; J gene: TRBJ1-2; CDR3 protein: CASSFLLRQGANYGYTF
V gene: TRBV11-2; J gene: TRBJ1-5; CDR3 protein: CASSFTDRVVAQPQHF